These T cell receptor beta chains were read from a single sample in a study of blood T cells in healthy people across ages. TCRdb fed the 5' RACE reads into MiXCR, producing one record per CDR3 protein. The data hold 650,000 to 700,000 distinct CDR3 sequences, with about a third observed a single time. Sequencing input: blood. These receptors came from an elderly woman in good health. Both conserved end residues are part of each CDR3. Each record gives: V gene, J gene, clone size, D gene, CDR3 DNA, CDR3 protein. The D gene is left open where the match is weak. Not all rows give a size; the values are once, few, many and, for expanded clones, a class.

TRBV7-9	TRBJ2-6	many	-	TGTGCCAGCAGCTTAGGGTGGACCGGTTCGAGTGATGGGGGGGCCAACGTCCTGACTTTC	CASSLGWTGSSDGGANVLTF
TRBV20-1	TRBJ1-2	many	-	TGCAGTGCTAGAGTACGGGACACCTATGGCTACACCTTC	CSARVRDTYGYTF
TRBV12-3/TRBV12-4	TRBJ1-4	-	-	TGTGCCAGCGGTTTACGGCAGGTTGGTGAAAAACTGTTTTTT	CASGLRQVGEKLFF
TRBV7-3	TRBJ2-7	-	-	TGTGCCAGCAGCCCCGGGACTTATCCGCGTGCCGAGCAGTACTTC	CASSPGTYPRAEQYF
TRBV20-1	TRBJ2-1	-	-	TGCAGTGCTTCGACAGGTCCAGTATCCTACAATGAGCAGTTCTTC	CSASTGPVSYNEQFF
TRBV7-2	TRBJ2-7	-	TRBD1	TGTGCCAGCAGCTTAGTGGGACAGACCTTCTACGAGCAGTACTTC	CASSLVGQTFYEQYF
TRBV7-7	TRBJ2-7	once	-	TGTGCCAGCAGCCAGAGTGGGCAGAGCTACGAGCAGTACTTC	CASSQSGQSYEQYF
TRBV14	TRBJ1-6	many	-	TGTGCCAGCAGCCGAAGAGGAGATTCATCACCCCTCCACTTT	CASSRRGDSSPLHF
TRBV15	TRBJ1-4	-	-	TGTGCCACCAGCAGAGAAGGGGGAGAAAAACTGTTTTTT	CATSREGGEKLFF
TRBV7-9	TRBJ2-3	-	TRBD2	TGTGCCAGCAGCTTAACGACTAGCGGGGCCAGCACAGATACGCAGTATTTT	CASSLTTSGASTDTQYF
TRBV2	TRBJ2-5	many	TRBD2	TGTGCCAGCACCCGCGGGGGGGCCGGGGAGACCCAGTACTTC	CASTRGGAGETQYF
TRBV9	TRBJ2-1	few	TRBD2	TGTGCCAGCAGCGTCCGAGCGGGGGAAGCCAATGAGCAGTTCTTC	CASSVRAGEANEQFF
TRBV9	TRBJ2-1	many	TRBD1	TGTGCCAGCAGCGGACAGGGGTTCCACAATGAGCAGTTCTTC	CASSGQGFHNEQFF
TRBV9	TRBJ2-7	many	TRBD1	TGTGCCAGCAGCGTGGGACAGGGTAAATCCGAGCAGTACTTC	CASSVGQGKSEQYF
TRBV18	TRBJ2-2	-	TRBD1	TGTGCCAGCTCACCACTACCCGGGACAGGGTATGAGTACACCGGGGAGCTGTTTTTT	CASSPLPGTGYEYTGELFF
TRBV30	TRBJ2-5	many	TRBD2	TGTGCCTGGAGTCCCGGGACTAGCGTTCAAGAGACCCAGTACTTC	CAWSPGTSVQETQYF
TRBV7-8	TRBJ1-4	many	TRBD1	TGTGCCAGCAGCTCATACCCAGGGGGCGCGTTCACTAATGAAAAACTGTTTTTT	CASSSYPGGAFTNEKLFF
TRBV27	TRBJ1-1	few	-	TGTGCCAGCAGTTTGAGCCCTCAGTCAGGGACTGAAGCTTTCTTT	CASSLSPQSGTEAFF
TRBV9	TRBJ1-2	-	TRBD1	TGTGCCAGCAGCTCAGGGGGGGCCTCCCAGGGCTACACCTTC	CASSSGGASQGYTF
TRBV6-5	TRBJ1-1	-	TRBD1	TGTGCCAGCAGTCCACCCCGGGACAGGGGGGAAGCTTTCTTT	CASSPPRDRGEAFF
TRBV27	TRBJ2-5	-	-	TGTGCCGGCAGTTTATTCGGCCTGATGACTCGGGAGACCCGGTACTTC	CAGSLFGLMTRETRYF
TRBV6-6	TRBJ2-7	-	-	TGTGCCAGCAGAGAACCGGGGGATTCCTACGAGCAGTACTTC	CASREPGDSYEQYF
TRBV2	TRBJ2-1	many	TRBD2	TGTGCCAGCAGTGAACTACGGGCTAGCGGGGGCCGGGATGAGCAGTTCTTC	CASSELRASGGRDEQFF
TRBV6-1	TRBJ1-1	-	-	TGTGCCAGCAGTGCAGAGGGTGGCACTGAAGCTTTCTTT	CASSAEGGTEAFF
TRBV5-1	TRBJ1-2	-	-	TGCGCCAGCAGCTTGGATCCGGGGACGAACTATGGCTACACCTTC	CASSLDPGTNYGYTF
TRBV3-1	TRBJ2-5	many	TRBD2	TGTGCCAGCAGCCAATCTAGCGGGGGTCAAGAGACCCAGTACTTC	CASSQSSGGQETQYF
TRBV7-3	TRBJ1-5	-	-	TGTGCCAGCAGCTTATATGATAGCAATCAGCCCCAGCATTTT	CASSLYDSNQPQHF
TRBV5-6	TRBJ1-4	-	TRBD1	TGTGCCAGCAGCGTACTAACAGGGGCGCATAATGAAAAACTGTTTTTT	CASSVLTGAHNEKLFF
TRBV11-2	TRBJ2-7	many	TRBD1	TGTGCCAGCAGCTCGCCAAGGACAGGGGATTACGAGCAGTACTTC	CASSSPRTGDYEQYF
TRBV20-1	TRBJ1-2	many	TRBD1	TGCAGTGCTAGAGTTCCGGGACAGGGGAACGGCTACACCTTC	CSARVPGQGNGYTF
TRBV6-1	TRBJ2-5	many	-	TGTGCCAGCAGTGAGTTGGGTGGACCTCAAGAGACCCAGTACTTC	CASSELGGPQETQYF
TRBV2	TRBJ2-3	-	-	TGTGCCAGCAGTGAGCGTACAGGCACCGCCACAGATACGCAGTATTTT	CASSERTGTATDTQYF
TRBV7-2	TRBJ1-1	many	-	TGTGCCAGCAGCTTCGACACTGAAGCTTTCTTT	CASSFDTEAFF
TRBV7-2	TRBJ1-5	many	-	TGTGCCAGCAGCTTAGTGGCGCGGGGTCGGCAGCCCCAGCATTTT	CASSLVARGRQPQHF
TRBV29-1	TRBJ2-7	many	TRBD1	TGCAGCGCCCGGGACAGCACCTACGAGCAGTACTTC	CSARDSTYEQYF
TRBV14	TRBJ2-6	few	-	TGTGCCAACAGCCAAGATAGGCGCTTGAGCTCTGGGGCCAACGTCCTGACTTTC	CANSQDRRLSSGANVLTF
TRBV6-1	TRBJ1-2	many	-	TGTGCCAGCGGAAGGGCCCTCCTCTATGGCTACACCTTC	CASGRALLYGYTF
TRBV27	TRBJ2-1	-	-	TGTGCCAGCAGTGGCTTCTCCGGGGGTGAGCAGTTCTTC	CASSGFSGGEQFF
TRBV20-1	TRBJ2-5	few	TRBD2	TGCAGTGCTAGAGGACTAGCGGGAAGGGGAGAGACCCAGTACTTC	CSARGLAGRGETQYF
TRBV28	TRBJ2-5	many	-	TGTGCCAGCAGTGTGAAGAGGGAGACCCAGTACTTC	CASSVKRETQYF
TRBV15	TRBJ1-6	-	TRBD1	TGTGCCACCAGCAGAGGGACAGGGTGGGATTCACCCCTCCACTTT	CATSRGTGWDSPLHF
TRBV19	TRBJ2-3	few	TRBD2	TGTGCCAGTAGATCAACGGGGGAGGGGGATACGCAGTATTTT	CASRSTGEGDTQYF
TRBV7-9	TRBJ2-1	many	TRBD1	TGTGCCAGCAGAACAACAGGACAGGGGGGAAATAATGAGCAGTTCTTC	CASRTTGQGGNNEQFF
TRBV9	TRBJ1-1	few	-	TGTGCCAGCAGCGTAGGACCTCAGGGGCCCTCTGAAGCTTTCTTT	CASSVGPQGPSEAFF
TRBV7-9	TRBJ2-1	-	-	TGTGCCAGCAGCCTGTGGGGGGAAAGAGGGGGGGATGAGCAGTTCTTC	CASSLWGERGGDEQFF